The 26 T cell receptor beta chains listed next were all sequenced from one sample in a study of T cell repertoires in cytomegalovirus infection. TCRdb passed the reads through MiXCR, listing each CDR3 protein once. The data show approximately 250,000 distinct CDR3 sequences, roughly 10% seen once. Sequenced sample: PBMCs. These TCRs come from a human donor in good health (CMV status not recorded). Some clones in this sample may be carry-over from other donors' samples.

In this sample, this clonotype turned up a few times. The V gene is TRBV7-2, the J gene TRBJ1-1; 7 nucleotides line up with TRBD1. Trimming at V came to 4 bases and at J to 4 bases, leaving 6 bases not matched to a gene. The CDR3 covers 14 residues. Germline V gives CDR1 SGHTA, CDR2 FQGNSA. The CDR3 is CASSYLTGPTEAFF. The CDR3 region has the DNA TGTGCCAGCAGCTATTTGACAGGGCCCACTGAAGCTTTCTTT.

This chain uses TRBV28 with TRBJ2-1; 8 nucleotides match TRBD2. The CDR3 covers 14 residues. Germline CDR1 is MDHEN and CDR2 is SYDVKM. J was trimmed by 8 bases and V by 6 bases; bases with no gene match: 9. The CDR3 coding sequence is TGTGCCAGCAGCCCCGGGGGGGGGGCCGATGAGCAGTTCTTC. This gives the protein CASSPGGGADEQFF.

This clonotype has just a few counts. The CDR3, as DNA: TGTGCCAGCAGCTTCCCTGGGACAGGCAACGAGCAGTACTTC. Translation: CASSFPGTGNEQYF. V gene TRBV7-2 combines with J gene TRBJ2-7, with 8 bases aligning to TRBD1. The CDR3 runs 14 residues. The germline V gene encodes CDR1 SGHTA and CDR2 FQGNSA. Germline trimming cut 3 bases from V and 5 bases from J; bases unmatched to any gene: 6.

A word on this clonotype: It may be a read error: a sequence one base away is much more abundant. V and J are TRBV11-1 and TRBJ1-1, with 7 bases that match TRBD1. In germline, CDR1 is SGHAT, CDR2 FQDESV (reference sequence). The CDR3 extends over 18 amino acids. The CDR3 sequence is CASQTTQGQIGENIEAFF. DNA for the CDR3: TGTGCCAGCCAGACGACCCAGGGACAGATTGGGGAAAACATTGAAGCTTTCTTT. The variable domain in full, completed from reference TRBV11-1 and TRBJ1-1, reads EAEVAQSPRYKITEKSQAVAFWCDPISGHATLYWYRQILGQGPELLVQFQDESVVDDSQLPKDRFSAERLKGVDSTLKIQPAELGDSAMYLCASQTTQGQIGENIEAFFGQGTRLTVV.

This clonotype appeared many times. V usage is TRBV6-5 and J usage is TRBJ1-2; the match to TRBD1 covers 7 bases. The CDR3 is made up of 13 amino acids. The germline V gene has CDR1 MNHEY and CDR2 SVGAGI. V was clipped by 6 bases and J by 2 bases; unmatched bases: 3. The CDR3 DNA is TGTGCCAGCAGGCAGGGGGAGAACTATGGCTACACCTTC. The encoded protein is CASRQGENYGYTF.

This chain joins TRBV7-2 and TRBJ2-7, with 7 bases that match TRBD1. This CDR3 has 15 residues. CDR1 and CDR2 (germline): SGHTA, FQGNSA. The ends lost 1 base at V and 5 bases at J; junction bases unmatched: 8. This chain's CDR3 is CASSLGVQGIDEQYF. The CDR3 DNA is TGTGCCAGCAGCTTAGGGGTACAGGGGATAGACGAGCAGTACTTC.

V and J are TRBV28 and TRBJ2-5; 9 bases agree with TRBD2. The CDR3 sequence is 15 residues long. From germline, CDR1 is MDHEN and CDR2 SYDVKM. V was pared by 5 bases and J by 1 base, with 5 bases of the junction left unmatched. The CDR3 sequence is CASSASGGIQETQYF. CDR3 sequence (DNA): TGTGCCAGCAGTGCGAGCGGGGGGATCCAAGAGACCCAGTACTTC.

This clonotype was seen many times. The chain carries TRBV7-2 and TRBJ1-5; D gene unclear. Germline V gene sequence: CDR1 SGHTA, CDR2 FQGNSA. Trimming took 1 base from V and 6 from J, leaving 16 bases between them. The CDR3 has 16 amino acids. The CDR3 is CASSLGGISQFQPQHF. The DNA of the CDR3 is TGTGCCAGCAGCTTAGGAGGGATTTCACAGTTTCAGCCCCAGCATTTT.

This clonotype has a count of ten or more. V and J are TRBV7-2 and TRBJ1-1, with 7 bases that match TRBD1. With V trimmed by 1 base and J by 8 bases, 7 bases remained unmatched. The V gene's germline CDR1 is SGHTA and CDR2 FQGNSA. The CDR3 loop spans 14 amino acids. The CDR3 sequence: CASSLVRTGDEAFF. In nucleotides, the CDR3 is TGTGCCAGCAGCTTAGTTAGGACAGGCGACGAAGCTTTCTTT.

This clonotype was seen at least ten times. This chain joins TRBV20-1 and TRBJ2-5; D could derive from TRBD1 or TRBD2 (5 bases each). This CDR3 has 16 amino acids. In germline, CDR1 is DFQATT, CDR2 SNEGSKA (reference sequence). Trimming removed 0 bases at V and 2 bases at J, with 16 bases between. CDR3 bases: TGCAGTGCTAGAGATTCGGGGCGGGCAATTCAAGAGACCCAGTACTTC. Translation: CSARDSGRAIQETQYF.

This clonotype showed up many times. The genes are TRBV7-2 and TRBJ1-6, with unresolved D. This CDR3 has 14 residues. Between the trimmed V and J ends, which lost 7 bases and 13 bases, there was a span of 20 bases. Per the germline V gene, CDR1 is SGHTA and CDR2 is FQGNSA. The CDR3 spells CASTRPLDSDPLHF. CDR3 nucleotides: TGTGCCAGCACCAGACCCCTAGACTCGGACCCCCTCCACTTT.

This clonotype was seen ten or more times. This chain uses TRBV10-3 with TRBJ2-2, with a weak D call TRBD1 (6 bases). Deletions cut 3 bases from V and 3 bases from J, with 8 bases between. The CDR3 runs to 14 residues. The germline gives CDR1 ENHRY, CDR2 SYGVKD. This chain's CDR3 is CAISEKGDTGELFF. The CDR3 nucleotides read TGTGCCATCAGTGAAAAGGGGGACACCGGGGAGCTGTTTTTT.

This clonotype was picked up many times. CDR3 DNA: TGTGCCAGCGCCGTTGGGGTCCTTAGTAACATTCAGTACTTC. It specifies CASAVGVLSNIQYF. J is TRBJ2-4 and V is TRBV28; D remains unclear. The CDR3 is made up of 14 amino acids. Trimming cost V 8 bases and J 7 bases, with 18 bases left between them. CDR1 and CDR2 (germline): MDHEN, SYDVKM.

Many counts were recorded for this clonotype. The chain uses TRBV11-3 and TRBJ1-2; TRBD1 matches at 12 bases. This CDR3 region has 17 residues. J was trimmed by 4 bases and V by 3 bases; bases with no gene match: 9. Germline V gives CDR1 SGHNT, CDR2 YENEEA. Written as DNA, the CDR3 is TGTGCCAGCAGCTTCCGGGACAGGGGGCGAGGTAGCTATGGCTACACCTTC. Translation gives CASSFRDRGRGSYGYTF.

This clonotype was seen ten or more times. The rearrangement uses TRBV7-2 and TRBJ2-7; D is ambiguous. Germline assignment: CDR1 SGHTA and CDR2 FQGNSA. V was clipped by 5 bases and J by 4 bases, with 9 bases between them. This CDR3 region has 12 residues. The CDR3 reads CASSLTLYEQYF. The CDR3 DNA follows: TGTGCCAGCAGCCTCACCTTATACGAGCAGTACTTC.

This clonotype was counted many times. The rearrangement joins TRBV7-2 to TRBJ2-7, with D hard to call. The germline CDR1 and CDR2 sequences are SGHTA and FQGNSA. The CDR3 length is 15 residues. V gave up 1 base and J gave up 3 bases, with 13 bases separating them. DNA of the CDR3: TGTGCCAGCAGCTTAGAATGGGCAAAGGACTACGAGCAGTACTTC. This translates into CASSLEWAKDYEQYF.

This clonotype was counted many times. This chain uses TRBV2 with TRBJ2-5; D not certain. The V end lost 7 bases, the J end lost 2 bases, and 11 bases lay between the germline ends. The V gene's germline CDR1 is SNHLY and CDR2 FYNNEI. CDR3 length: 13 residues. The CDR3 region is CASIRQTQETQYF. CDR3 coding DNA: TGTGCCAGCATTCGTCAGACACAAGAGACCCAGTACTTC.

This clonotype was seen repeatedly, ten times or more. This CDR3 is CATSDFRTNPRLGGNTGELFF. CDR3 bases: TGTGCCACCAGTGATTTCCGGACCAACCCACGACTCGGGGGGAACACCGGGGAGCTGTTTTTT. The rearrangement joins TRBV24-1 to TRBJ2-2, with TRBD2 as a possible D gene (6 bases). The CDR3 is made up of 21 amino acids. The V gene lost 1 base and the J gene lost 1 base, with 24 bases spanning the gap. Germline V gene data show CDR1 as KGHDR and CDR2 as SFDVKD.

There are many counts of this clonotype. J is TRBJ2-3 and V is TRBV7-9; D is unclear. Trimming shortened V by 0 bases and J by 6 bases, and 7 bases separated the two germline ends. This CDR3 is 13 amino acids long. Germline assignment: CDR1 SEHNR and CDR2 FQNEAQ (reference sequence). CDR3 sequence reads: CASSLAAVDTQYF. DNA for the CDR3: TGTGCCAGCAGCTTAGCGGCGGTTGATACGCAGTATTTT.

J is TRBJ2-3 and V is TRBV14; D unclear. Germline CDR1 is SGHDN and CDR2 is FVKESK. The V gene lost 5 bases and the J gene lost 0 bases, with 15 bases spanning the gap. This CDR3 region has 16 residues. CDR3: CASSSQSTSSTDTQYF. The CDR3 DNA sequence: TGTGCCAGCAGCTCACAGTCTACCTCTAGCACAGATACGCAGTATTTT.

This clonotype was counted at least ten times. This chain links TRBV11-2 with TRBJ2-3, with 7 bases identical to TRBD2. CDR1 is SGHAT and CDR2 is FQNNGV in the germline V gene. V lost 4 bases and J lost 4; bases outside the gene matches: 8. The CDR3 runs to 15 residues. CDR3 sequence: CASSWGGVVADTQYF. As DNA, the CDR3 is TGTGCCAGCAGCTGGGGGGGGGTAGTCGCAGATACGCAGTATTTT.

This clonotype was seen ten or more times. V and J are TRBV7-8 and TRBJ2-1; 8 bases align to TRBD2. Germline V gene sequence: CDR1 SGHVS, CDR2 FQNEAQ. Trimming removed 7 bases from V and 1 base from J; junction bases left unmatched: 18. The CDR3 length is 19 residues. CDR3 bases: TGTGCCAGCAACACCCGACAGGCGGCGTTAGCGGGGTCCTACAATGAGCAGTTCTTC. Translating it yields CASNTRQAALAGSYNEQFF.

This clonotype has ten or more counts. This chain uses TRBV7-6 with TRBJ2-5; 8 bases are shared with TRBD2. Trimming cost V 1 base and J 5 bases; bases outside gene matches: 6. This CDR3 has 15 residues. Germline loops: CDR1 SGHVS, CDR2 FNYEAQ. CDR3 sequence: CASSLEVAGMETQYF. The CDR3 coding sequence is TGTGCCAGCAGCTTAGAGGTAGCGGGAATGGAGACCCAGTACTTC.

The chain employs TRBV7-6 and TRBJ1-1, with D possibly TRBD1 on 5 matching bases. The CDR3 runs 13 residues. The germline V and J ends were trimmed by 5 bases and 5 bases, with 12 bases remaining between them. Germline V gene data show CDR1 as SGHVS and CDR2 as FNYEAQ. CDR3 in amino acids: CASSQTRGTEAFF. Written as DNA, the CDR3 is TGTGCCAGCAGCCAAACACGGGGGACTGAAGCTTTCTTT.

This chain connects TRBV20-1 to TRBJ2-7, with unresolved D. CDR1 is DFQATT and CDR2 is SNEGSKA in the germline V gene (reference sequence). This CDR3 contains 15 residues. V lost 3 bases and J 3 bases, leaving 18 bases between the germline ends. The CDR3: CSASPPLGSDYEQYF. The CDR3 nucleotides read TGCAGTGCTAGTCCTCCTCTTGGGTCTGACTACGAGCAGTACTTC.

This clonotype has just a few counts. The chain is built from TRBV4-1 and TRBJ1-5, with D unresolved. Deletions cut 0 bases from V and 2 bases from J, with 14 bases between. The CDR3 runs 17 residues. Germline CDR1 and CDR2: MGHRA and YSYEKL. CDR3 sequence reads: CASSQDFAQRGNQPQHF. As DNA, the CDR3 is TGCGCCAGCAGCCAAGATTTTGCCCAGCGAGGCAATCAGCCCCAGCATTTT.